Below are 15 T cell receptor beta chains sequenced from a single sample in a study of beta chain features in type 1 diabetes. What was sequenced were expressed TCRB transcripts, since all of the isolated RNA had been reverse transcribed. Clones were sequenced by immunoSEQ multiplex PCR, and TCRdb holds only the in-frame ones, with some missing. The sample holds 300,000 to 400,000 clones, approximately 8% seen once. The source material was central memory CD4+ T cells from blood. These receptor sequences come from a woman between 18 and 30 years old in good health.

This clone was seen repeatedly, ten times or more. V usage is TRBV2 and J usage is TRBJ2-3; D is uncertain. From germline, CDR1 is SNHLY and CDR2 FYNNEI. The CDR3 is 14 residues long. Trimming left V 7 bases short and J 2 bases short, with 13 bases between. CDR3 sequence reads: CASNQEMPTDTQYF. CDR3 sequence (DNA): TGTGCCAGCAATCAGGAAATGCCCACAGATACGCAGTATTTT. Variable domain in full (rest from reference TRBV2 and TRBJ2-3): EPEVTQTPSHQVTQMGQEVILRCVPISNHLYFYWYRQILGQKVEFLVSFYNNEISEKSEIFDDQFSVERPDGSNFTLKIRSTKLEDSAMYFCASNQEMPTDTQYFGPGTRLTVL.

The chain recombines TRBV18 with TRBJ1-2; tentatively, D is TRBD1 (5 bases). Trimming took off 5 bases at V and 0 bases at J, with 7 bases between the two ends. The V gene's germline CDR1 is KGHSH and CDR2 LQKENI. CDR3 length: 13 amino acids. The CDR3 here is CASSEGTNYGYTF. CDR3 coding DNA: TGTGCCAGCTCAGAGGGGACTAACTATGGCTACACCTTC.

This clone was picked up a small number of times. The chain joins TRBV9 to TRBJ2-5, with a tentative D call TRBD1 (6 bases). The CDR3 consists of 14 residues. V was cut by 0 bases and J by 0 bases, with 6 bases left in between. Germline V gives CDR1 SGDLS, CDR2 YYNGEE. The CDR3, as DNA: TGTGCCAGCAGCGTAGGGGGGCACCAAGAGACCCAGTACTTC. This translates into CASSVGGHQETQYF.

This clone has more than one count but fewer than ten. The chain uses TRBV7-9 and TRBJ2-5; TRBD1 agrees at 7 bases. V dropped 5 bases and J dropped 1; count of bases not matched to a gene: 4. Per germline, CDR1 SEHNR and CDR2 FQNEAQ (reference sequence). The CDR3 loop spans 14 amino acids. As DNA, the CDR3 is TGTGCCAGCAGCCCGGGACAGCTCCAAGAGACCCAGTACTTC. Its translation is CASSPGQLQETQYF.

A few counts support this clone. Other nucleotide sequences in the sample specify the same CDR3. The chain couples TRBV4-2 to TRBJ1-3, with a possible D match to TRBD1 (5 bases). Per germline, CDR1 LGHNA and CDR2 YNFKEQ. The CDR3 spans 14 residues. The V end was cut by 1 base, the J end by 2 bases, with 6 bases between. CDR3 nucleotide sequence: TGTGCCAGCAGCCAAGTAGGGGCTGGAAACACCATATATTTT. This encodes CASSQVGAGNTIYF.

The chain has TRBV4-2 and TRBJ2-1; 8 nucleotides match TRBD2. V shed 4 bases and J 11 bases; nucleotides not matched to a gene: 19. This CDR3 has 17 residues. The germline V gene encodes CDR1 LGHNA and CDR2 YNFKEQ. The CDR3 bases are TGTGCCAGCAGCCTCGGGACGGCCTCGGCGCTAGCGGGTAAGCAGTTCTTC. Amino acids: CASSLGTASALAGKQFF.

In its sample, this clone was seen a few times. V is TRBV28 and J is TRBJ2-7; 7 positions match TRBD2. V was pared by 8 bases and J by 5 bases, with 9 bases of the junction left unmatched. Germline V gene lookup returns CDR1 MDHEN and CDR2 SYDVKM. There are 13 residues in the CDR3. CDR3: CASDRQRGDEQYF. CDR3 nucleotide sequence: TGTGCCAGCGACCGACAACGGGGGGACGAGCAGTACTTC.

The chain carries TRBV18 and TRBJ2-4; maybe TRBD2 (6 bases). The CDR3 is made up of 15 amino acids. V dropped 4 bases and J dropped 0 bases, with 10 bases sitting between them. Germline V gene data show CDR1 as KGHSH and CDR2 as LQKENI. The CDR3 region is CASSLTSSAKNIQYF. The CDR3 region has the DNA TGTGCCAGCTCACTTACTAGCTCAGCCAAAAACATTCAGTACTTC.

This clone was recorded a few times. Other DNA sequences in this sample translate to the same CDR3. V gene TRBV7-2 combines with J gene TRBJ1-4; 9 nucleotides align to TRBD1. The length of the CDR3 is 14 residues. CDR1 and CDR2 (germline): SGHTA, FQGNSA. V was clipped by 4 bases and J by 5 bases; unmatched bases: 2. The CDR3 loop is CASSSGTGNEKLFF. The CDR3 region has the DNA TGTGCCAGCAGCTCCGGGACAGGGAATGAAAAACTGTTTTTT.

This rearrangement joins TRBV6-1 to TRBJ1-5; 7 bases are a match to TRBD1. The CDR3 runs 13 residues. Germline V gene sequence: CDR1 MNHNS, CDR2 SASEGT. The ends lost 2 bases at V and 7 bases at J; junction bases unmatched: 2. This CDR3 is CASSEKGAQPQHF. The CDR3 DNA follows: TGTGCCAGCAGTGAAAAGGGGGCCCAGCCCCAGCATTTT.

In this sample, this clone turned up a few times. CDR3 residues: CASSVRLSNTGELFF. CDR3 nucleotides: TGTGCCAGCAGTGTCCGACTCTCGAACACCGGGGAGCTGTTTTTT. This chain uses TRBV2 with TRBJ2-2; no clear D. This CDR3 contains 15 residues. V lost 4 bases, J lost 0 bases, and 9 bases lay in between. From germline, CDR1 is SNHLY and CDR2 FYNNEI.

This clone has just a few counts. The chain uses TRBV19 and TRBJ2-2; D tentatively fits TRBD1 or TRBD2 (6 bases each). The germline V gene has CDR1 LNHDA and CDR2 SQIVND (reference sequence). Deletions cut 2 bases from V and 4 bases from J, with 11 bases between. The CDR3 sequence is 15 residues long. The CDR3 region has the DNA TGTGCCAGTAGTATATTACGGGGGCCCACCGGGGAGCTGTTTTTT. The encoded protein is CASSILRGPTGELFF.

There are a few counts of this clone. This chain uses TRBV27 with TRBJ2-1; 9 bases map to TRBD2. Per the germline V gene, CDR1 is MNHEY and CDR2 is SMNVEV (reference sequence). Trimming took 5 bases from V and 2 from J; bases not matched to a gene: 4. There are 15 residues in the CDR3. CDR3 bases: TGTGCCAGCAGTCATCTAGCGGGACCCTACAATGAGCAGTTCTTC. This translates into CASSHLAGPYNEQFF.

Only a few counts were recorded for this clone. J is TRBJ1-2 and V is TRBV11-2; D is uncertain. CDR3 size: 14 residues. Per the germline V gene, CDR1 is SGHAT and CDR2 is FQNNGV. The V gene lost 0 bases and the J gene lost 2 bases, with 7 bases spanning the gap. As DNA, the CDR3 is TGTGCCAGCAGCTTAGAATGGGAAAACTATGGCTACACCTTC. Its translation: CASSLEWENYGYTF.

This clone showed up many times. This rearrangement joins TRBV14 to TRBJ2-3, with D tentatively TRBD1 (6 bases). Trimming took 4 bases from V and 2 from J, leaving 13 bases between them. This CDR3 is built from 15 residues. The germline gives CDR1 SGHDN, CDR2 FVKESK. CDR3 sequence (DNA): TGTGCCAGCAGCCGACGGGACACCAACACAGATACGCAGTATTTT. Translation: CASSRRDTNTDTQYF. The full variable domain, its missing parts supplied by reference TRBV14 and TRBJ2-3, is EAGVTQFPSHSVIEKGQTVTLRCDPISGHDNLYWYRRVMGKEIKFLLHFVKESKQDESGMPNNRFLAERTGGTYSTLKVQPAELEDSGVYFCASSRRDTNTDTQYFGPGTRLTVL.